These 25 T cell receptor beta chains were sequenced from one sample in a study of blood T cell repertoires in COVID-19 (dated by TCRdb to the early 2020s). Library method: the immunoSEQ multiplex PCR assay. TCRdb retrieved this table from immuneACCESS and kept in-frame rearrangements only. Not all clones are present; in checked studies, unresolved V genes account for under half, and no reason is known for the remainder. The sample table lists 95,000 to 150,000 clones, 90% of them with a count of one. The top ten clones comprise roughly 4% of the sample. Sequenced sample: peripheral blood. Every receptor here comes from a woman aged 55-69 years with COVID-19, enrolled during active disease.

V is TRBV6-4 and J is TRBJ2-3, with TRBD2 matching 11 bases. CDR1 is MRHNA, CDR2 SNTAGT, per germline. V was pared by 0 bases and J by 1 base, with 0 bases of the junction left unmatched. The CDR3 length is 16 residues. The CDR3 reads CASSDSSGGGTDTQYF. DNA of the CDR3: TGTGCCAGCAGTGACTCTAGCGGGGGGGGCACAGATACGCAGTATTTT.

The chain is built from TRBV6-1 and TRBJ1-5; 9 nucleotides line up with TRBD1. Germline values: CDR1 MNHNS, CDR2 SASEGT. The CDR3 is 16 amino acids. Trimming at V came to 2 bases and at J to 3 bases, leaving 5 bases not matched to a gene. CDR3 DNA sequence: TGTGCCAGCAGTGAACCAGGACAGGGGCCCAATCAGCCCCAGCATTTT. Amino acid sequence: CASSEPGQGPNQPQHF.

CDR3 sequence reads: CASSQTGFTGAFF. As DNA, the CDR3 is TGTGCCAGCAGCCAAACAGGTTTTACGGGAGCTTTCTTT. The chain uses TRBV7-2 and TRBJ1-1; perhaps TRBD1 as D (5 bases). Trimming stripped 5 bases from V and 10 bases from J, with 17 bases between. The CDR3 has 13 amino acids. CDR1 and CDR2 (germline): SGHTA, FQGNSA.

V is TRBV20-1 and J is TRBJ1-2; possible D gene TRBD1, 6 bases. The CDR3 totals 11 residues. V was trimmed by 4 bases and J by 4 bases, leaving 7 bases between them. In germline, CDR1 is DFQATT, CDR2 SNEGSKA (reference sequence). Here the CDR3 DNA reads TGCAGTGCTAAAGGGGGCTATGGCTACACCTTC. This translates into CSAKGGYGYTF.

This sequence joins TRBV4-3 and TRBJ1-2; D unclear. The CDR3 is made up of 17 amino acids. CDR1 is LGHNA and CDR2 is YSLEER in the germline V gene. V gave up 1 base and J gave up 2 bases, with 17 bases separating them. The CDR3 DNA sequence: TGCGCCAGCAGCCAAGGGCCTGGTGGTGGAGCGAACTATGGCTACACCTTC. Protein product: CASSQGPGGGANYGYTF.

The chain is built from TRBV7-6 and TRBJ1-2, with a tentative D call TRBD1 (6 bases). The V gene's germline CDR1 is SGHVS and CDR2 FNYEAQ. CDR3 size: 16 residues. Trimming took off 2 bases at V and 6 bases at J, with 19 bases between the two ends. CDR3 residues: CASSLQPGGAVDGYTF. Written as DNA, the CDR3 is TGTGCCAGCAGCTTACAACCGGGGGGCGCGGTGGATGGCTACACCTTC.

The rearrangement joins TRBV4-2 to TRBJ2-1; 8 nucleotides agree with TRBD2. V lost 2 bases, J lost 8 bases, and 11 bases stayed unmatched. The V gene's germline CDR1 is LGHNA and CDR2 YNFKEQ. The CDR3 spans 16 residues. The CDR3 sequence: CASSQPPGLGSDEQFF. In nucleotides, the CDR3 is TGTGCCAGCAGCCAACCGCCGGGACTAGGTTCGGATGAGCAGTTCTTC.

This clone is a singleton in its sample. The rearrangement uses TRBV9 and TRBJ1-2; 9 positions match TRBD1. In germline, CDR1 is SGDLS, CDR2 YYNGEE. The CDR3 is 15 amino acids. Trimming took 3 bases from V and 7 from J; bases not matched to a gene: 10. The CDR3 region has the DNA TGTGCCAGCAGCGACAGGGGGCGCAGGACAATTGGCTACACCTTC. It encodes CASSDRGRRTIGYTF.

V gene TRBV12-5 combines with J gene TRBJ2-2; 10 bases agree with TRBD1. The CDR3 extends over 19 amino acids. With V trimmed by 0 bases and J by 6 bases, 13 bases remained unmatched. Germline V gene data show CDR1 as LGHNT and CDR2 as FRNRAP. The CDR3 spells CASGLVTGQGSRPPGELFF. CDR3 DNA: TGTGCTAGTGGTTTGGTAACGGGACAGGGGTCGCGCCCACCCGGGGAGCTGTTTTTT.

The rearrangement uses TRBV3-1 (or the pseudogene TRBV3-2) and TRBJ2-3; 14 bases are a match to TRBD2. The V gene end was trimmed by 4 bases and the J gene end by 7 bases; junction bases not matched to a gene: 10. In germline, CDR1 is LGHDT, CDR2 YNNKEL (reference sequence). The length of the CDR3 is 17 residues. The CDR3 region is CASSPRTSGGTLNTQYF. The CDR3 DNA reads as TGTGCCAGCAGCCCCCGGACTAGCGGGGGGACCCTCAATACGCAGTATTTT.

The chain has TRBV19 and TRBJ1-2; D might be TRBD1 (6 bases). CDR3 length: 14 amino acids. CDR1 and CDR2 (germline): LNHDA, SQIVND (reference sequence). V gave up 4 bases and J gave up 0 bases, with 9 bases separating them. The CDR3 DNA is TGTGCCAGTAGTAACAGGGTCCCTAACTATGGCTACACCTTC. The encoded protein is CASSNRVPNYGYTF.

Notes on this clone: Germline is not matched at one junction end, which may reflect a read error. The chain joins TRBV6-1 to TRBJ1-2, with 8 bases aligning to TRBD1. The CDR3 covers 15 residues. Germline CDR1 MNHNS, CDR2 SASEGT. The chain's CDR3 is CASSELEQGVGRQLF. In DNA form, the CDR3 reads TGTGCCAGCAGTGAACTCGAACAGGGGGTCGGACGGCAACTCTTC.

The genes are TRBV7-9 and TRBJ2-3; 9 bases are a match to TRBD1. There are 15 residues in the CDR3. Germline V CDR1 and CDR2: SEHNR, FQNEAQ (reference sequence). V shed 5 bases and J 2 bases; nucleotides not matched to a gene: 5. The CDR3 DNA reads as TGTGCCAGCAGCCCCCGGGACAGGGTCACAGATACGCAGTATTTT. Translated, it gives CASSPRDRVTDTQYF.

The chain is built from TRBV7-7 and TRBJ1-1, with 10 bases aligning to TRBD1. Germline lookup yields CDR1 SSHAT and CDR2 FNYEAQ (reference sequence). There are 19 residues in the CDR3. This chain's CDR3 is CASGVDETGGGSANTEAFF. CDR3 bases: TGTGCTAGCGGTGTTGACGAGACAGGGGGCGGATCGGCCAACACTGAAGCTTTCTTT.

V is TRBV7-3 and J is TRBJ2-2, with no clear D. Germline V gene data show CDR1 as SGHTA and CDR2 as FQGTGA. The V and J ends lost 5 bases and 4 bases respectively, with 14 bases between them. The CDR3 covers 15 residues. For the CDR3, the DNA is TGTGCCAGCAGCATGGCGGCACTAAGCACCGGGGAGCTGTTTTTT. Translated: CASSMAALSTGELFF.

By sample fraction, this clone is medium-sized (0.01 to 0.1%). J is TRBJ2-1 and V is TRBV7-8; D perhaps matches TRBD1 (5 bases). CDR1 is SGHVS, CDR2 FQNEAQ, per germline. This CDR3 has 16 residues. The V and J ends lost 2 bases and 4 bases respectively, with 15 bases between them. CDR3 coding DNA: TGTGCCAGCAGCTTAAGGGGCCCCAGAATATACAATGAGCAGTTCTTC. Encoded protein: CASSLRGPRIYNEQFF.

The CDR3 loop reads CASSLDRVNIQYF. The CDR3 DNA follows: TGCGCCAGCAGCTTAGACAGGGTGAACATTCAGTACTTC. The chain couples TRBV5-1 to TRBJ2-4; TRBD1 aligns across 7 bases. The CDR3 runs 13 residues. Germline V lookup: CDR1 SGHRS, CDR2 YFSETQ. Unmatched junction bases numbered 3, after V lost 2 bases and J lost 7 bases.

For the CDR3, the DNA is TGTGCCAGCAGTCCTCTAGCGGGGGTATATACAGATACGCAGTATTTT. This encodes CASSPLAGVYTDTQYF. J is TRBJ2-3 and V is TRBV7-2; TRBD2 matches at 10 bases. Germline CDR1 and CDR2: SGHTA and FQGNSA. With V trimmed by 6 bases and J by 3 bases, 9 bases remained unmatched. This CDR3 has 16 residues.

The V gene is TRBV29-1, the J gene TRBJ1-2, with TRBD1 matching 10 bases. Germline values: CDR1 SQVTM, CDR2 ANQGSEA. CDR3 length: 13 amino acids. Trimming took 7 bases from V and 8 from J; bases not matched to a gene: 10. The CDR3 DNA is TGCAGCGCCCCTGGACAGGGGGTCGGCGGCTACACCTTC. It codes for CSAPGQGVGGYTF.

This clone was seen just once. This chain uses TRBV19 with TRBJ1-2, with D tentatively TRBD1 (6 bases). The germline V gene encodes CDR1 LNHDA and CDR2 SQIVND (reference sequence). The CDR3 covers 16 residues. Trimming removed 4 bases from V and 5 bases from J, with 20 bases in between. CDR3 region: CASSTRTARWRYGYTF. CDR3 sequence (DNA): TGTGCCAGTAGTACCCGGACAGCCCGGTGGAGGTATGGCTACACCTTC. Looking up the rest from reference TRBV19 and TRBJ1-2 gives the full variable domain: DGGITQSPKYLFRKEGQNVTLSCEQNLNHDAMYWYRQDPGQGLRLIYYSQIVNDFQKGDIAEGYSVSREKKESFPLTVTSAQKNPTAFYLCASSTRTARWRYGYTFGSGTRLTVV.

This sequence joins TRBV19 and TRBJ2-1; 7 bases agree with TRBD1. Trimming removed 4 bases from V and 1 base from J; junction bases left unmatched: 7. CDR3 length equals 16 residues. Germline V gene sequence: CDR1 LNHDA, CDR2 SQIVND (reference sequence). The CDR3 loop is CASSRDRALSYNEQFF. For the CDR3, the DNA is TGTGCCAGTAGTAGAGACAGGGCCCTGTCCTACAATGAGCAGTTCTTC.

The V and J genes are TRBV7-3 and TRBJ1-2; D is possibly TRBD1 (5 bases). The V gene lost 2 bases and the J gene lost 10 bases, with 14 bases spanning the gap. There are 13 residues in the CDR3. CDR1 SGHTA and CDR2 FQGTGA come from the germline V gene. In DNA, the CDR3 is TGTGCCAGCAGCTTATCGAAGGGGCGAGACTACACCTTC. This encodes CASSLSKGRDYTF.

The rearrangement joins TRBV7-9 to TRBJ2-4, with D tentatively TRBD1 (6 bases). V was pared by 5 bases and J by 0 bases, with 14 bases between. This CDR3 has 16 amino acids. Germline CDR1 reads SEHNR; CDR2 reads FQNEAQ (reference sequence). DNA for the CDR3: TGTGCCAGCAGCCCCGGGACAAAACTAGCCAAAAACATTCAGTACTTC. Translation gives CASSPGTKLAKNIQYF.

V and J are TRBV7-2 and TRBJ2-5; D perhaps matches TRBD2 (5 bases). The CDR3 loop spans 13 amino acids. Germline CDR1 and CDR2: SGHTA and FQGNSA. Trimming shortened V by 5 bases and J by 5 bases, and 12 bases separated the two germline ends. CDR3 protein: CASSGRPGETQYF. The DNA of the CDR3 is TGTGCCAGCAGCGGACGCCCGGGGGAGACCCAGTACTTC.

This sequence joins TRBV7-9 and TRBJ1-5, with no clear D. The CDR3 has 17 residues. Germline V CDR1 and CDR2: SEHNR, FQNEAQ (reference sequence). V lost 3 bases and J 2 bases, leaving 17 bases between the germline ends. The CDR3: CASSFNTPRGGNQPQHF. The CDR3 DNA reads TGTGCCAGCAGCTTCAACACTCCGCGGGGAGGCAATCAGCCCCAGCATTTT.